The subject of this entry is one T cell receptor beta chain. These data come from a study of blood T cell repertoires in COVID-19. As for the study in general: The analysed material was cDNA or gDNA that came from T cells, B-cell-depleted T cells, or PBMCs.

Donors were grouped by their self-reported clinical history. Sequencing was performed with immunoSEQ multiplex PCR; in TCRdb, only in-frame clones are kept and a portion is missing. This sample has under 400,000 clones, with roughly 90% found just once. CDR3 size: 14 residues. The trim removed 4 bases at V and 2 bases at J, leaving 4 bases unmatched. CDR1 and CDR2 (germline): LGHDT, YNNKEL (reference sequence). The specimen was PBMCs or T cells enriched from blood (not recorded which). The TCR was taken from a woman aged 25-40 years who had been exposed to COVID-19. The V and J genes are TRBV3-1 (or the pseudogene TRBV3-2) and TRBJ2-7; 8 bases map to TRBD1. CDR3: CASSPDRGTYEQYF. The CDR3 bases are TGTGCCAGCAGCCCCGACAGGGGAACCTACGAGCAGTACTTC.